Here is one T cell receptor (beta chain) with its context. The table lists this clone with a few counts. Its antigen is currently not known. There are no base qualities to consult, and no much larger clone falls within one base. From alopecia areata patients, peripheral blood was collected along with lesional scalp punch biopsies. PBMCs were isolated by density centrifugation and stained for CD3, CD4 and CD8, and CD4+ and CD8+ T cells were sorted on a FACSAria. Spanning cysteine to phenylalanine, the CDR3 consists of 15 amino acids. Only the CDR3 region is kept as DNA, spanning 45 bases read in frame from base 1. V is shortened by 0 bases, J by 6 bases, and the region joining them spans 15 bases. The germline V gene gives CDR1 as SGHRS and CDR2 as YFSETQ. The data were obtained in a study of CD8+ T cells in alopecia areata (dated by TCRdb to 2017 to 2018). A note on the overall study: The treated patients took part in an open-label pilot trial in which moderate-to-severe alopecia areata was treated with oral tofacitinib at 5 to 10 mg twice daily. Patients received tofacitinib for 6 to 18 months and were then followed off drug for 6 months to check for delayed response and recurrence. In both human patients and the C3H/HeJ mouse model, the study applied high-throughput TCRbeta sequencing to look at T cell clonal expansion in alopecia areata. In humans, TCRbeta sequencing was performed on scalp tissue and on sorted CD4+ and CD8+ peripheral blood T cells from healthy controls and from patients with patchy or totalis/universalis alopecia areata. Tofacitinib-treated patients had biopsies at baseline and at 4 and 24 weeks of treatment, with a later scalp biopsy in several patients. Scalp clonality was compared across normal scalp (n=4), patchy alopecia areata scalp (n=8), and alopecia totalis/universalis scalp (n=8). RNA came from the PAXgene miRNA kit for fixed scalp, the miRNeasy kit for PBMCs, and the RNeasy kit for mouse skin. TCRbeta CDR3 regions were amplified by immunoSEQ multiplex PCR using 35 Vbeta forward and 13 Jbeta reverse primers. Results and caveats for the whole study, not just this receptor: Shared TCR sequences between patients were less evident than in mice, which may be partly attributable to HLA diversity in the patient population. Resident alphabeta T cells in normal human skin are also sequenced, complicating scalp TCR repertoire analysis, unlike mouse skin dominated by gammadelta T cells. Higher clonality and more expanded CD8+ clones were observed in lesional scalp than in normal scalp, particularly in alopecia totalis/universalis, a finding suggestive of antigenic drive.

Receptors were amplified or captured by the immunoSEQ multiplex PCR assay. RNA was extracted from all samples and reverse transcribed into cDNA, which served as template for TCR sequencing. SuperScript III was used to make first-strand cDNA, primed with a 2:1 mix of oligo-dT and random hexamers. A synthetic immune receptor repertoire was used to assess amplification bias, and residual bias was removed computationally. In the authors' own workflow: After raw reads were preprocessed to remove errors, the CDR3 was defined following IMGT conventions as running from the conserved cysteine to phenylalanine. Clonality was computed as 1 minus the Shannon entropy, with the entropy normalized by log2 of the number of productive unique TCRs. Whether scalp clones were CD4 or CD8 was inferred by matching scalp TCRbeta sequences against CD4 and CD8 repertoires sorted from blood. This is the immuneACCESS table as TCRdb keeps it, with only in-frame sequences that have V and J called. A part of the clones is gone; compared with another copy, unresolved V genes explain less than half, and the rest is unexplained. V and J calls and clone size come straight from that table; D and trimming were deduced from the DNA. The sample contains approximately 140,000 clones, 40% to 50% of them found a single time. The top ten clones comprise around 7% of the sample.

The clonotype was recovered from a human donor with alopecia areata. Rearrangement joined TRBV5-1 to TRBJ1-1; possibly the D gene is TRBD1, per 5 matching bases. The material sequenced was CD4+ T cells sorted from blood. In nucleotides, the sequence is TGCGCCAGCAGCTTGGAGAGGTCAGGGTATGCTGAAGCTTTCTTT. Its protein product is CASSLERSGYAEAFF.